This T cell receptor (beta chain) was captured in a study of blood T cell repertoires in COVID-19. Per the germline V gene, CDR1 is SGHTA and CDR2 is FQGTGA. V was trimmed by 5 bases and J by 4 bases, leaving 14 bases between them. The CDR3 length is 15 residues. Repertoires were generated with immunoSEQ multiplex PCR, while TCRdb's copy carries only in-frame clones and drops some. The sample has 250,000 to 300,000 clones, approximately 92% seen once. The sample taken for sequencing was PBMCs or T cells enriched from blood (not recorded which). This chain uses TRBV7-3 with TRBJ2-2, with a possible D match to TRBD2 (7 bases). This TCR came from a woman under 40 who had recovered from COVID-19. As DNA, the CDR3 is TGTGCCAGCAGCCCGGGGGGCCTGGGCACCGGGGAGCTGTTTTTT. It codes for CASSPGGLGTGELFF.